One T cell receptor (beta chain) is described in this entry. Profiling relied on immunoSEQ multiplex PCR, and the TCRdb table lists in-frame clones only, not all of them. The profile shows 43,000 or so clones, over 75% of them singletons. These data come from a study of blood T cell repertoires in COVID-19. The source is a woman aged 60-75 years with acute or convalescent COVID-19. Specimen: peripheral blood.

The CDR3 bases are TGCGCCAGCAGCTCCCTCCGGGACACGGGAGGATGGGAGCAGTACTTC. Its translation is CASSSLRDTGGWEQYF. The V call is TRBV5-1, the J call TRBJ2-7, with D possibly being TRBD2 (7 bases). The CDR3 runs 16 residues. V gave up 3 bases and J gave up 7 bases, with 23 bases separating them. Germline loops: CDR1 SGHRS, CDR2 YFSETQ. The variable domain in full, with the rest retrieved from reference TRBV5-1 and TRBJ2-7, is KAGVTQTPRYLIKTRGQQVTLSCSPISGHRSVSWYQQTPGQGLQFLFEYFSETQRNKGNFPGRFSGRQFSNSRSEMNVSTLELGDSALYLCASSSLRDTGGWEQYFGPGTRLTVT.